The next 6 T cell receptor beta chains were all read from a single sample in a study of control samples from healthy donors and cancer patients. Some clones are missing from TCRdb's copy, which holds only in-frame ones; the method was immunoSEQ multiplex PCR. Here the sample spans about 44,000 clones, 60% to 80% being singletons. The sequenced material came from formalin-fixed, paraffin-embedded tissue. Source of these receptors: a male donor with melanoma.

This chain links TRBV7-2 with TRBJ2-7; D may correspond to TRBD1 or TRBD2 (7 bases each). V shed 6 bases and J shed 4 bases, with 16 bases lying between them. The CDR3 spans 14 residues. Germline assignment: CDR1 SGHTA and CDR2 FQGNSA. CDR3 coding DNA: TGTGCCAGCAGGGGAGGGGGCGCAGGTTACGAGCAGTACTTC. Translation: CASRGGGAGYEQYF.

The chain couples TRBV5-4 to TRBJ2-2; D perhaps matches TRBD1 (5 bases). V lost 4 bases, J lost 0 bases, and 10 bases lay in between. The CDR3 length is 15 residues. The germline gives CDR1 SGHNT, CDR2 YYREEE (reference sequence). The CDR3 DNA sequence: TGTGCCAGCAGCCCGACAGCGTCGAACACCGGGGAGCTGTTTTTT. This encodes CASSPTASNTGELFF.

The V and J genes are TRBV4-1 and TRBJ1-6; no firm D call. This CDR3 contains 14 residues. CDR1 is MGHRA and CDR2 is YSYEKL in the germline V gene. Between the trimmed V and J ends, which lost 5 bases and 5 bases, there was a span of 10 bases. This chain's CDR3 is CASSSRENNSPLHF. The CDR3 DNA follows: TGCGCCAGCAGCTCTAGGGAGAATAATTCACCCCTCCACTTT.

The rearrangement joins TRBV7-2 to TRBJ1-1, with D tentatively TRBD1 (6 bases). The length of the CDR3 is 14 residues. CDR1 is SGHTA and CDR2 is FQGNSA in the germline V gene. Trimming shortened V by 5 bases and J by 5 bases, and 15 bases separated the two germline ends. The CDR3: CASSRQGSRTEAFF. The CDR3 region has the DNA TGTGCCAGCAGCCGGCAGGGGAGTAGAACTGAAGCTTTCTTT.

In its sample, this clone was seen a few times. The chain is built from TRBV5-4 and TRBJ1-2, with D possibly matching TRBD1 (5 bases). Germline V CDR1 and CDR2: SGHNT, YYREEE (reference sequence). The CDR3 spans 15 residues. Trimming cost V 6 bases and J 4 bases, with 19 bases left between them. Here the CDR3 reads CASNAPGAGFYGYTF. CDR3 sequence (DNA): TGTGCCAGCAACGCACCTGGGGCGGGATTCTATGGCTACACCTTC.

The chain's CDR3 is CASSATGISSYEQYF. The CDR3 DNA is TGTGCCAGCAGTGCAACAGGGATTTCCTCCTACGAGCAGTACTTC. V usage is TRBV2 and J usage is TRBJ2-7, with a weak D call TRBD1 (6 bases). CDR1 and CDR2 from the germline V gene are SNHLY and FYNNEI. The CDR3 has 15 amino acids. Trimming pared 4 bases from V and 0 bases from J, leaving 13 bases between.